This T cell receptor (beta chain) was sequenced for a study of beta chain features in type 1 diabetes (dated by TCRdb to 2016 to 2019). Background on the whole study: Mean age, gender distribution, total cell number and subset yield did not differ between patients and healthy donors. Across all samples, some 100,000,000 sorted cells were examined, and cell number per subset correlated strongly with RNA yield. In the study, recently diagnosed type 1 diabetes patients and matched healthy donors were compared on the TCRB repertoires of their sorted circulating CD4+ T cell subsets. Regulatory and stem cell-like memory subsets were obtained from only 8 patients and about eight healthy donors, while naive and central memory subsets were obtained from all 28 donors. Study-wide conclusions, independent of this receptor: Because cDNA was sequenced instead of genomic DNA, highly expressing activated cells could be over-represented, though the groups showed no difference in activation or CD3 levels. In all four CD4+ subsets, TCRB CDR3 length was moderately but significantly shorter in type 1 diabetes patients. At VDJ recombination sites, type 1 diabetes patients had fewer insertions and more deleted nucleotides, which implies abnormalities in thymic rearrangement. Shorter templates might be favored by PCR, yet because patient and control samples were amplified and corrected together, any such skew would affect both groups equally. Naive, central memory and regulatory TCRB repertoires appeared more similar among patients than among healthy donors. Only small numbers of individuals were included in the HLA sub-analyses, which left unresolved whether HLA type had any influence on TCRB rearrangement.

Each donor gave one peripheral blood draw, averaging approximately 110 mL, which was collected into heparinised tubes. Using a panel that included CD45RO, CCR7, CD25, CD127, CD95 and CD27, naive, central memory, regulatory and stem cell-like memory CD4+ T cells were sorted on a BD FACSAria II. Every sorted population had a purity above 95%. PBMCs were isolated right away by Lymphoprep density gradient centrifugation and were stained directly, without culture. So that batch effects would be minimized, each experiment stained and sorted samples in pairs, pairing one healthy donor with one patient. This clone showed up just a few times. No antigen is known for it. No much larger clone is present one base from it, and per-base qualities are unavailable. CDR3 length: 12 amino acids, cysteine to phenylalanine. Only the CDR3 portion is preserved as DNA: 36 bases, with reading frame beginning at the first base. According to the germline V gene (reference sequence), CDR1 reads GTSNPN and CDR2 reads SVGIG. The junction shows trimming of 2 bases on V and 7 bases on J, plus 11 bases between the germline ends.

The entire amount of isolated RNA was reverse transcribed using the High Capacity cDNA Reverse Transcription Kit, so the sequenced TCRB transcripts were expressed ones. Naive, central memory and regulatory T cell samples underwent deep immunoSEQ sequencing, averaging around 4 million total reads per sample. Sorted cells were lysed in RLT buffer and RNA was extracted with DNase-treated RNeasy Micro or Mini kits, depending on cell number. Each cell subset was processed separately to prevent cross-contamination, with patient and healthy donor samples processed together. The immunoSEQ multiplex PCR was used to amplify TCRB sequences from cDNA, generating 87-bp fragments that spanned the CDR3 region. The amplicons were sequenced using the Illumina HiSeq platform. Processing in the source paper ran as follows. PCR bias was corrected computationally using synthetic template baselines, and reads within Hamming distance 2 were collapsed, with unmergeable singletons discarded. Reads were aligned to IMGT to assign V, D and J genes, CDR3 length, and insertions or deletions at six rearrangement sites. Clonotype counts were normalized to sorted cell number within each subset before computing true diversity and Gini coefficients with the tcR R package. The overlap coefficient, calculated on TCRB nucleotide sequences, was used to quantify repertoire sharing. Out-of-frame TCRB sequences from naive cells were analyzed to stand in for the pre-selection repertoire. TCRdb carries this immuneACCESS record with in-frame sequences only. Its versions omit some clonotypes, under half of them owing to an unresolved V gene in the studies checked, with the rest unexplained. The V and J calls and clone size come from that table; D and trimming were worked out from the DNA. For this sample there are some 410,000 clones; about 15% appear just once. The ten largest account for about 0.04% of the sample.

This chain is built from TRBV30 and TRBJ1-1; the D region possibly corresponds to TRBD1 (5 bases align). Sequenced input: naive CD4+ T cells from blood. Sample cell subset or site, as interpreted from the label and publication: true naive CD4+ T cells. The TCR was taken from a man aged 25 to 40 in good health. The CDR3 here reads CAWSMPTGEAFF. The sequenced DNA is TGTGCCTGGAGTATGCCTACAGGTGAAGCTTTCTTT.